Below, one T cell receptor (beta chain) is given with its context. The antigen is not known. Primers used in a second PCR of roughly 7 to 12 cycles were a sample-barcoded 5' primer and a J-beta primer mix. TCRdb ran MiXCR on the 5' RACE reads and lists one entry per CDR3 protein. Of around 650,000 distinct CDR3 sequences listed, 40% to 50% are singletons. This record belongs to a study of blood T cells in healthy people across ages. Whole-study results and caveats: Unsorted PBMC material precluded a definitive naive versus antigen-experienced comparison. CMV status of donors was not determined, possibly confounding expanded clonotype changes.

Germline trimming cut 0 bases from V and 6 bases from J; bases unmatched to any gene: 4. Per the germline V gene, CDR1 is LNHDA and CDR2 is SQIVND (reference sequence). The CDR3 spans 16 residues. The chain has TRBV19 and TRBJ2-1, with 11 nucleotides matching TRBD2. The material sequenced was blood. This TCR came from an elderly man in good health. The CDR3 is CASSIDLLAGGNEQFF. As DNA, the CDR3 is TGTGCCAGTAGTATAGATCTCCTAGCGGGAGGCAATGAGCAGTTCTTC.